This T cell receptor (beta chain) was sequenced in a study of T-cell memory formation after mild COVID-19. Study-wide background: Each donor largely had its own TCR clusters.

Constant-segment-primed 5'RACE gave TCR alpha and TCR beta cDNA libraries with sample barcodes and UMIs. TCRdb ran MiXCR on the 5' RACE reads and lists one entry per CDR3 protein. This sample has over 500,000 distinct CDR3 sequences; around a sixth occur once, and the top ten carry roughly 7.8%. The CDR3 runs to 14 residues. Looked up from germline, CDR1 is SGHRS and CDR2 is YFSETQ. V gave up 2 bases and J gave up 0 bases; unmatched junction bases: 2. Study-wide results and caveats: CM and EM subsets held most contracting CD4+ clones; EMRA held CD8+ ones. Second-wave clones reaching peak frequency on day 37 lacked confirmed SARS-CoV-2 specificity.

In its sample, this clonotype was seen a few times. Its antigen is not known. The TCR was taken from an adult woman who had mild COVID-19 (a few samples of this study predate the infection). Cell type and time point are not known. What was sequenced was PBMCs or a T cell subset sorted from them (not recorded which). The chain carries TRBV5-1 and TRBJ2-7; 7 bases are a match to TRBD2. The CDR3 reads CASSLSGDSYEQYF. The CDR3 DNA follows: TGCGCCAGCAGCTTAAGCGGGGACTCCTACGAGCAGTACTTC.